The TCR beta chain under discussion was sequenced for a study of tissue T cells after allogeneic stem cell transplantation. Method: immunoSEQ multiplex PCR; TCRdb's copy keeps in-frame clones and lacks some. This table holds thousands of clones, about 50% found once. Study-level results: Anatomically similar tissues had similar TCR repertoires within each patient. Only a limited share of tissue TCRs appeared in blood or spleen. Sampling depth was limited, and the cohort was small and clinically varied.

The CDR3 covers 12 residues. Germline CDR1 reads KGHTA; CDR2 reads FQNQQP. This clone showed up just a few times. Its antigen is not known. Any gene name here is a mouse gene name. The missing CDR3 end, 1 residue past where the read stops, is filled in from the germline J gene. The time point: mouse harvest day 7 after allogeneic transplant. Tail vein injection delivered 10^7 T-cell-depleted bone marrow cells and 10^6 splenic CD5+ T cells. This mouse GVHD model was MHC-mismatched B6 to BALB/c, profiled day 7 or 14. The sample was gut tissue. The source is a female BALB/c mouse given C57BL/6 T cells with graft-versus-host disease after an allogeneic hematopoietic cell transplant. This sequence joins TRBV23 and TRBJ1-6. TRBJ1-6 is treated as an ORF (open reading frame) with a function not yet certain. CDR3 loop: CSSSQYNSPLYF. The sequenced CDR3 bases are TGCTCCAGCAGCCAATATAATTCGCCCCTCTAC.